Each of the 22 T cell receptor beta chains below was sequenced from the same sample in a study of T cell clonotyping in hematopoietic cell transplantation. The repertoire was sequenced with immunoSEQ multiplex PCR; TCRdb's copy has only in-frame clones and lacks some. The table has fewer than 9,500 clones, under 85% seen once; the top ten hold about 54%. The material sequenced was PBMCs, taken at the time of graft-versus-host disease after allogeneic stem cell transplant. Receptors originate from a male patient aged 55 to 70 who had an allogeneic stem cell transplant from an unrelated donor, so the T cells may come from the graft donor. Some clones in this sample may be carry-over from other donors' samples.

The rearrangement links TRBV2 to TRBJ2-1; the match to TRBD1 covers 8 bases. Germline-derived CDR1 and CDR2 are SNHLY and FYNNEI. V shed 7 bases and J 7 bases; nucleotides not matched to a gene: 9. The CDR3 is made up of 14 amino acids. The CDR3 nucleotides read TGTGCCAGCATCACTCAGGGGGCAATTAATGAGCAGTTCTTC. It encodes CASITQGAINEQFF.

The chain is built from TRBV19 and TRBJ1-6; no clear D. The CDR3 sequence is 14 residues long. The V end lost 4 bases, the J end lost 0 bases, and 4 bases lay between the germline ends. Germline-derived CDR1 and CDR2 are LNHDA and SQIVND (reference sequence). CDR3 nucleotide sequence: TGTGCCAGTAGTAGGAGCTCCTATAATTCACCCCTCCACTTT. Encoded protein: CASSRSSYNSPLHF.

In nucleotides, the CDR3 is TGCAGCGTTGAAGAGCGGGGGAAGTACTCCTACGAGCAGTACTTC. Encoded protein: CSVEERGKYSYEQYF. The genes are TRBV29-1 and TRBJ2-7, with 7 nucleotides matching TRBD2. This CDR3 is built from 15 residues. The V gene end was trimmed by 0 bases and the J gene end by 0 bases; junction bases not matched to a gene: 5. CDR1 is SQVTM, CDR2 ANQGSEA, per germline.

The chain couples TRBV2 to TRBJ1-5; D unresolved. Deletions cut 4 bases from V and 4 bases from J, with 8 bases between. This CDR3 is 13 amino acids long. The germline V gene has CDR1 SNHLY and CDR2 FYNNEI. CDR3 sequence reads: CASSVIGNQPQHF. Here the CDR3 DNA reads TGTGCCAGCAGTGTGATAGGGAATCAGCCCCAGCATTTT. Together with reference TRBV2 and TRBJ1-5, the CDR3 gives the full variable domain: EPEVTQTPSHQVTQMGQEVILRCVPISNHLYFYWYRQILGQKVEFLVSFYNNEISEKSEIFDDQFSVERPDGSNFTLKIRSTKLEDSAMYFCASSVIGNQPQHFGDGTRLSIL.

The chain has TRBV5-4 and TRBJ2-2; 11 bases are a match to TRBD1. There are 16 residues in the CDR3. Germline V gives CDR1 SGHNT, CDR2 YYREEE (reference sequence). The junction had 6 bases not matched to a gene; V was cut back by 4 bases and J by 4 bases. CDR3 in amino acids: CASSAGTGGSTGELFF. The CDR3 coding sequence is TGTGCCAGCAGCGCCGGGACAGGGGGGAGCACCGGGGAGCTGTTTTTT.

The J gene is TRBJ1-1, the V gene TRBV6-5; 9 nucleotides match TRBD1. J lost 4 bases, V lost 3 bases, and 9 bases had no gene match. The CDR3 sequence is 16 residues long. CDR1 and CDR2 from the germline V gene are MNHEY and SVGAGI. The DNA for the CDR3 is TGTGCCAGCAGTTATCCCCCGGGACAGGGTACCACTGAAGCTTTCTTT. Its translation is CASSYPPGQGTTEAFF.

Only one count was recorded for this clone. The CDR3 DNA is TGCGCCAGCAGCAGCTCAGGGGGGCACACTGAAGCTTTCTTT. This codes for CASSSSGGHTEAFF. The chain uses TRBV5-1 and TRBJ1-1; 7 bases line up with TRBD1. The germline CDR1 and CDR2 sequences are SGHRS and YFSETQ. This CDR3 comprises 14 residues. Germline trimming cut 4 bases from V and 3 bases from J; bases unmatched to any gene: 6.

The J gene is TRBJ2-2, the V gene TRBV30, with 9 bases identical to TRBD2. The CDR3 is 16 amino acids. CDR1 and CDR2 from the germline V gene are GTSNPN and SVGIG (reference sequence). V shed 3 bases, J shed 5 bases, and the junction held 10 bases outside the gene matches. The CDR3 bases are TGTGCCTGGAGCCTCTTCCTAGCGGGGAGGACCGGGGAGCTGTTTTTT. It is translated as CAWSLFLAGRTGELFF.

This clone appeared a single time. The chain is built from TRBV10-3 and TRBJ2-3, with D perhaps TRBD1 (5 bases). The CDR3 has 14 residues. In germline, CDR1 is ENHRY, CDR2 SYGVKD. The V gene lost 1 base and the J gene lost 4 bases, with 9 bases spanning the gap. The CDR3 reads CAISELGAADTQYF. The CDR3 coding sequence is TGTGCCATCAGTGAGTTAGGGGCAGCAGATACGCAGTATTTT.

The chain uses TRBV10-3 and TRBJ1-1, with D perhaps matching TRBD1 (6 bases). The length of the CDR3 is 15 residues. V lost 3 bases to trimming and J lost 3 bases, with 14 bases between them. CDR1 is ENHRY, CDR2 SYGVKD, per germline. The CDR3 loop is CAISELTGKDTEAFF. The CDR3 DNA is TGTGCCATCAGTGAATTAACAGGGAAAGACACTGAAGCTTTCTTT.

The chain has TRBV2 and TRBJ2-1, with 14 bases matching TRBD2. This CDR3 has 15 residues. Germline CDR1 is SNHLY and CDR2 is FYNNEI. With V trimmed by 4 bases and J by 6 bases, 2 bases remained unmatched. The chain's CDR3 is CASSGTSGGSNEQFF. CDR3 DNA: TGTGCCAGCAGTGGGACTAGCGGGGGGAGCAATGAGCAGTTCTTC. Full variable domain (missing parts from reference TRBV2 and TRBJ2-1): EPEVTQTPSHQVTQMGQEVILRCVPISNHLYFYWYRQILGQKVEFLVSFYNNEISEKSEIFDDQFSVERPDGSNFTLKIRSTKLEDSAMYFCASSGTSGGSNEQFFGPGTRLTVL.

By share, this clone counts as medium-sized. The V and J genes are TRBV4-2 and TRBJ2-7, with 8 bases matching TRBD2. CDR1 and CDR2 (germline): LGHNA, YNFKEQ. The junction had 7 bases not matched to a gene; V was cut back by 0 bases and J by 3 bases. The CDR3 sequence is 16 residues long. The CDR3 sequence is CASSQEQAGTSYEQYF. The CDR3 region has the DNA TGTGCCAGCAGCCAAGAACAGGCGGGGACTAGCTACGAGCAGTACTTC.

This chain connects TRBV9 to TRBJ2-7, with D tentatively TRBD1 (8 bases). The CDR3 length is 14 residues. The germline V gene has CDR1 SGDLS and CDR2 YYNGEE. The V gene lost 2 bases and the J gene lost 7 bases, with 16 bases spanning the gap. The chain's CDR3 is CASSVGQGGYEQYF. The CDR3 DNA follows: TGTGCCAGCAGCGTCGGACAGGGAGGGTATGAGCAGTACTTC.

This CDR3 is CASSWTGGSVEQFF. The CDR3 nucleotides read TGTGCCAGCAGTTGGACAGGGGGTTCGGTTGAGCAGTTCTTC. This rearrangement joins TRBV7-2 to TRBJ2-1; the match to TRBD1 covers 10 bases. This CDR3 is built from 14 residues. Trimming removed 6 bases from V and 9 bases from J; junction bases left unmatched: 8. Germline V CDR1 and CDR2: SGHTA, FQGNSA.

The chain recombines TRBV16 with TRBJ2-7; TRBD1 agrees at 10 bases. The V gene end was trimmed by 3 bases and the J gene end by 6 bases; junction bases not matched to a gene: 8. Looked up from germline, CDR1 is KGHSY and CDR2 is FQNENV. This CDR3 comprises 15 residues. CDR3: CASSQTGTGAGEQYF. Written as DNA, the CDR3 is TGTGCCAGCAGCCAGACCGGGACAGGGGCTGGCGAGCAGTACTTC.

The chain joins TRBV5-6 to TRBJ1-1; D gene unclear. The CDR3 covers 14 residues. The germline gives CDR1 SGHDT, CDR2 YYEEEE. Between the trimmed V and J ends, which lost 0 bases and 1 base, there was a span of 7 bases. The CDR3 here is CASSLVPRNTEAFF. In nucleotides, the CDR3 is TGTGCCAGCAGCTTGGTACCGAGGAACACTGAAGCTTTCTTT.

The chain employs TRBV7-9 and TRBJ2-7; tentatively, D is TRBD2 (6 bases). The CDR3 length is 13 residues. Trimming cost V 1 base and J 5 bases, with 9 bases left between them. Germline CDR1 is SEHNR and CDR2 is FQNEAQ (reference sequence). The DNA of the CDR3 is TGTGCCAGCAGCTTAGGGGGAGGCAACGAGCAGTACTTC. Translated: CASSLGGGNEQYF.

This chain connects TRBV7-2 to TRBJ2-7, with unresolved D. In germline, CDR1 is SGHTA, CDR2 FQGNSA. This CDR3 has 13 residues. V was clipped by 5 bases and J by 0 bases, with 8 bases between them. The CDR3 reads CASSTASSYEQYF. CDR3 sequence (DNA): TGTGCCAGCAGCACGGCAAGCTCCTACGAGCAGTACTTC. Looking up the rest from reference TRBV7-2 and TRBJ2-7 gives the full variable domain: GAGVSQSPSNKVTEKGKDVELRCDPISGHTALYWYRQSLGQGLEFLIYFQGNSAPDKSGLPSDRFSAERTGGSVSTLTIQRTQQEDSAVYLCASSTASSYEQYFGPGTRLTVT.

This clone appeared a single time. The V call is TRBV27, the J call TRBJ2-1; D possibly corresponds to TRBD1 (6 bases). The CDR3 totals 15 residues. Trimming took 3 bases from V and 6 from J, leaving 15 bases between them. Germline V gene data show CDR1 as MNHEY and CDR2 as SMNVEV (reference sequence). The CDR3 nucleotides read TGTGCCAGCAGTTTGACAGGCAGGGAAGCCAATGAGCAGTTCTTC. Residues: CASSLTGREANEQFF.

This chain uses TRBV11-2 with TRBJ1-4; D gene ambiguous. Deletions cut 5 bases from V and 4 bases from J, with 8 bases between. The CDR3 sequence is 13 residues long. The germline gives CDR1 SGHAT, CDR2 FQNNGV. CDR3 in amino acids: CASSRGLNEKLFF. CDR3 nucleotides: TGTGCCAGCAGCCGCGGGCTTAATGAAAAACTGTTTTTT.

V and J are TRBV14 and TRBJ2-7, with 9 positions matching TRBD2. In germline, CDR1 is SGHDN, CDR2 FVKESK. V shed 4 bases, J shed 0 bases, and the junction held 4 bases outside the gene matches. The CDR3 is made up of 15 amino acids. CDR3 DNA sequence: TGTGCCAGCAGCCGCGGGGGGGGCAGCTCCTACGAGCAGTACTTC. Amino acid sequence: CASSRGGGSSYEQYF.

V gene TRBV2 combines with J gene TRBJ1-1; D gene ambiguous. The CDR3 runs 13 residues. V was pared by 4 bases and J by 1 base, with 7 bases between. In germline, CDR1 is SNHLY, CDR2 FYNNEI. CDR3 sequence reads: CASSASGNTEAFF. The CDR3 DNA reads TGTGCCAGCAGTGCCTCAGGGAACACTGAAGCTTTCTTT.